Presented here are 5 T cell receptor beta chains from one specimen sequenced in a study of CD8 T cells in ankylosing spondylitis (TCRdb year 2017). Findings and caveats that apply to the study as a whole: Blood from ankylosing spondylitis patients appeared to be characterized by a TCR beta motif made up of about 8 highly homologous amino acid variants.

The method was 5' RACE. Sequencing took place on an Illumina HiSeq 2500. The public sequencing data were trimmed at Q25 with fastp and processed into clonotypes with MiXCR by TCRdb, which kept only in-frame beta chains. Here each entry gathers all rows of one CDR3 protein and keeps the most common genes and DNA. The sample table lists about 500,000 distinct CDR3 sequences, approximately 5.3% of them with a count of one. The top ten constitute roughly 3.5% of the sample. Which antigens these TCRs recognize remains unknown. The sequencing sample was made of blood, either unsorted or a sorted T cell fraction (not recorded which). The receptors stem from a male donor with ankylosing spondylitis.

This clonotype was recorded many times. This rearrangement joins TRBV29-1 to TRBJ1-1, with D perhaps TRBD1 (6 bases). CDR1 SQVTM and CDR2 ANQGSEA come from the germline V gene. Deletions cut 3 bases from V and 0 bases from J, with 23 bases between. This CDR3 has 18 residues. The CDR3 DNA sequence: TGCAGCGTTGACCGCGCCGGGACACCATGGTTCATGAACACTGAAGCTTTCTTT. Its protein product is CSVDRAGTPWFMNTEAFF.

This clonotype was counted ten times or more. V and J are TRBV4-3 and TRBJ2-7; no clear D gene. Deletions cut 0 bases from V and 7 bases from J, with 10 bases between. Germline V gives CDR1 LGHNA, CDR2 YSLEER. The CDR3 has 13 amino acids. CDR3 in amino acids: CASSQDHRFEQYF. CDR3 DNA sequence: TGCGCCAGCAGCCAAGACCACCGGTTTGAGCAGTACTTC.

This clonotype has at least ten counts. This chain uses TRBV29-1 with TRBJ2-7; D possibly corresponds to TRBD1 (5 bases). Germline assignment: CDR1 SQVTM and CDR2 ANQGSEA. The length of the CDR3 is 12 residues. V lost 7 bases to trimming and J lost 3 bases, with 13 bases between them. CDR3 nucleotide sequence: TGCAGCGCGTCTAGGGGCGGCTACGAGCAGTACTTC. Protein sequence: CSASRGGYEQYF.

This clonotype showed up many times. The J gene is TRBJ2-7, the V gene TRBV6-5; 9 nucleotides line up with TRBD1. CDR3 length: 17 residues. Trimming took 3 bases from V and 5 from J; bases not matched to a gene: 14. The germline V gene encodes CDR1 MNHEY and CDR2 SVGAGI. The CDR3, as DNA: TGTGCCAGCAGTTATTTCCCTCCGGGACAGGGATTCCACGAGCAGTACTTC. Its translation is CASSYFPPGQGFHEQYF.

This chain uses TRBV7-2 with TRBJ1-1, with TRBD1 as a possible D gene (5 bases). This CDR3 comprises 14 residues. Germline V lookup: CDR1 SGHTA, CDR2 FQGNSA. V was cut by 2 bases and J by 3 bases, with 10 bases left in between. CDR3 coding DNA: TGTGCCAGCAGCTTAAATGGGGGGTACACTGAAGCTTTCTTT. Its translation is CASSLNGGYTEAFF.